A selection of T cell receptor beta chains follows, all from one sample in a study of OX40 agonist ivuxolimab in advanced cancers. Produced via immunoSEQ multiplex PCR; TCRdb's table is partial and in-frame only. The profile shows tens of thousands of clones, around 81% of them singletons. Sequenced material: CD4+ or CD8+ T cells sorted from blood, taken in a trial of the OX40 agonist ivuxolimab. These receptors originate from an adult with an advanced solid tumor such as melanoma, head and neck, liver or kidney cancer. Each CDR3 is given with its conserved first and last residue. Fields, in order: D gene, J gene, clone size, V gene, CDR3 protein, CDR3 DNA. D genes are given only for firm matches. Expanded clones are given a class, and other clones once, few, many or no size at all.

>.|TRBJ1-4|.|TRBV2
CASSPGGGEKLFF
TGTGCCAGCTCCCCGGGAGGCGGTGAAAAACTGTTTTTT
>TRBD2|TRBJ2-3|.|TRBV29-1
CSGVASGISTDTQYF
TGCAGCGGGGTTGCTAGCGGGATAAGCACAGATACGCAGTATTTT
>TRBD1|TRBJ1-2|.|TRBV5-4
CASSWGQEKYGYTF
TGTGCCAGCAGCTGGGGACAGGAGAAGTATGGCTACACCTTC
>.|TRBJ2-1|once|TRBV7-9
CASRGTSRSHKGGHIEQFF
TGTGCCAGCAGGGGAACTAGCCGCTCCCATAAGGGGGGTCATATTGAGCAGTTCTTC
>TRBD1|TRBJ2-1|.|TRBV19
CASSGRQGKISYNEQFF
TGTGCCAGTAGTGGTCGACAGGGAAAGATATCCTACAATGAGCAGTTCTTC
>TRBD1|TRBJ2-7|.|TRBV6-5
CASSTHRDRPYEQYF
TGTGCCAGCAGCACCCACCGGGACAGACCCTACGAGCAGTACTTC
>TRBD2|TRBJ2-1|few|TRBV27
CASSLPPVRLAGGRNEQFF
TGTGCCAGCAGTTTACCCCCAGTGAGACTAGCGGGGGGCCGCAATGAGCAGTTCTTC
>.|TRBJ2-2|.|TRBV11-2
CASSSRDSRGTGELFF
TGTGCCAGCAGCTCACGGGACTCCCGGGGGACCGGGGAGCTGTTTTTT
>TRBD2|TRBJ2-2|once|TRBV10-3
CAISDTSGRAGTGELFF
TGTGCCATCAGTGATACTAGCGGGAGGGCCGGCACCGGGGAGCTGTTTTTT
>.|TRBJ2-7|.|TRBV27
CASSFFGGPSYEQYF
TGTGCCAGCAGTTTCTTCGGGGGGCCCTCCTACGAGCAGTACTTC
>TRBD1|TRBJ1-6|.|TRBV28
CASRSGTANSPLHF
TGTGCCAGCAGATCCGGGACAGCTAATTCACCCCTCCACTTT
>.|TRBJ2-7|.|TRBV2
CASSADRIWEQYF
TGTGCCAGCAGTGCCGACAGGATCTGGGAGCAGTACTTC
>TRBD2|TRBJ2-3|once|TRBV11-3
CASSSPGLQTQYF
TGTGCCAGCAGCTCCCCGGGACTACAGACGCAGTATTTT
>.|TRBJ2-1|.|TRBV6-1
CASSQTPNEQFF
TGTGCCAGCAGCCAGACTCCCAATGAGCAGTTCTTC
>TRBD2|TRBJ2-1|.|TRBV27
CASTPFPTSANEQFF
TGTGCCAGCACCCCCTTCCCCACTAGCGCCAATGAGCAGTTCTTC
>TRBD2|TRBJ2-1|.|TRBV5-1
CASSSPSGSSHNEQFF
TGCGCCAGCAGCTCCCCTAGCGGGAGTTCCCACAATGAGCAGTTCTTC
>TRBD1|TRBJ2-1|.|TRBV19
CASSTLRQGRTYNEQFF
TGTGCCAGTAGTACCCTCAGACAGGGGAGGACCTACAATGAGCAGTTCTTC
>.|TRBJ2-5|.|TRBV7-5
CVRSPPGTSGNPYQETQYF
TGTGTCAGAAGCCCCCCCGGGACTAGCGGGAACCCGTACCAAGAGACCCAGTACTTC
>.|TRBJ2-3|few|TRBV15
CATSGGTASTDTQYF
TGTGCCACCAGCGGGGGGACAGCTAGCACAGATACGCAGTATTTT